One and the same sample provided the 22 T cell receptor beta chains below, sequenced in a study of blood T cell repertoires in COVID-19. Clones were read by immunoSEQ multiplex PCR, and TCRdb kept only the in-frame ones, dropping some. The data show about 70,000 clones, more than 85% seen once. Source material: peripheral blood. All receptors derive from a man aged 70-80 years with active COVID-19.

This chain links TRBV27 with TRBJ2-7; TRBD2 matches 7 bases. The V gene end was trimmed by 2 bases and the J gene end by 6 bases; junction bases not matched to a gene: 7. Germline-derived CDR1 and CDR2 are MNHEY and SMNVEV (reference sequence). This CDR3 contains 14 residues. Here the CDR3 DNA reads TGTGCCAGCAGTTTAGGACTAGGGCTGGGCGAGCAGTACTTC. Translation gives CASSLGLGLGEQYF.

CDR3 region: CASSTRGGSGSPETQYF. The CDR3 DNA reads as TGTGCCAGCAGCACCCGCGGGGGTAGCGGGAGTCCTGAGACCCAGTACTTC. V is TRBV7-3 and J is TRBJ2-5; 9 bases agree with TRBD2. The trim removed 5 bases at V and 5 bases at J, leaving 15 bases unmatched. The CDR3 is 17 amino acids. Per germline, CDR1 SGHTA and CDR2 FQGTGA.

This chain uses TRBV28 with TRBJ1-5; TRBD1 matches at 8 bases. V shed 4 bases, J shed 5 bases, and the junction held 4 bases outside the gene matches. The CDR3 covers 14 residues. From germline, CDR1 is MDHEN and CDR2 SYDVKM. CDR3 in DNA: TGTGCCAGCAGTTCGGGGGGACAGGATCAGCCCCAGCATTTT. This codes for CASSSGGQDQPQHF.

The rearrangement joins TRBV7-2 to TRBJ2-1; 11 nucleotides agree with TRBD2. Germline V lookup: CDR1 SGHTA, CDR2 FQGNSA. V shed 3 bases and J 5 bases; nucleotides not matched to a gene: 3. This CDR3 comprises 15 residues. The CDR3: CASSFTSGSNNEQFF. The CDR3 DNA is TGTGCCAGCAGCTTTACTAGCGGGAGTAACAATGAGCAGTTCTTC. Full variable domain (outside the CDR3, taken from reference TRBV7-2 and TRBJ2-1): GAGVSQSPSNKVTEKGKDVELRCDPISGHTALYWYRQSLGQGLEFLIYFQGNSAPDKSGLPSDRFSAERTGGSVSTLTIQRTQQEDSAVYLCASSFTSGSNNEQFFGPGTRLTVL.

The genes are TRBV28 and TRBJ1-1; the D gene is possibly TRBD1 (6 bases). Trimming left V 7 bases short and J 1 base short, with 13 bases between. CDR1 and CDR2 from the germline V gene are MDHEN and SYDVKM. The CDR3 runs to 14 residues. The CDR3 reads CASITGRGNTEAFF. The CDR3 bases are TGTGCCAGCATCACAGGGAGGGGGAACACTGAAGCTTTCTTT.

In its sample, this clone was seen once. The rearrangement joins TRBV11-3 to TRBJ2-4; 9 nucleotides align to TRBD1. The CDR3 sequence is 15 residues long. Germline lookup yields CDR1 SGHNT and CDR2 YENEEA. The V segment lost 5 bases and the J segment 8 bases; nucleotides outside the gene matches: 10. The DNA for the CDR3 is TGTGCCAGCAGCCGCTGGGGACAGGGAATCCACATTCAGTACTTC. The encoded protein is CASSRWGQGIHIQYF.

Here the CDR3 reads CASPNDGGAGWWPQHF. The CDR3 region has the DNA TGTGCCAGCCCTAACGATGGGGGGGCAGGATGGTGGCCCCAGCATTTT. V usage is TRBV27 and J usage is TRBJ1-5; D is perhaps TRBD1 (6 bases). The CDR3 loop spans 16 amino acids. The V end lost 8 bases, the J end lost 9 bases, and 26 bases lay between the germline ends. Germline V gene lookup returns CDR1 MNHEY and CDR2 SMNVEV (reference sequence).

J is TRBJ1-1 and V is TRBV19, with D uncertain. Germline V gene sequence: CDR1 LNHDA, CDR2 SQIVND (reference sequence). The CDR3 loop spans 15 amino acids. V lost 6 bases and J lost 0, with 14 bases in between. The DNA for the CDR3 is TGTGCCAGTAGCCCCTGGACTGACATGAACACTGAAGCTTTCTTT. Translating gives CASSPWTDMNTEAFF.

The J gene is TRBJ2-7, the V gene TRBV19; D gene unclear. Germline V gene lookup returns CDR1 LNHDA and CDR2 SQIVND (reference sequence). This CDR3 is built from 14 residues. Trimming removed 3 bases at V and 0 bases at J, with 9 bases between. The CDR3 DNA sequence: TGTGCCAGTAGTATCAGTAAGATCTCCTACGAGCAGTACTTC. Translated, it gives CASSISKISYEQYF.

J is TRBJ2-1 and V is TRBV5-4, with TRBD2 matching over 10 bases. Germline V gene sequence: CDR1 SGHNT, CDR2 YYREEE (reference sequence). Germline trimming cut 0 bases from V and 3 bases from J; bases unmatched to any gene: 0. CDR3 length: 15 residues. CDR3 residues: CASSLGLAGYNEQFF. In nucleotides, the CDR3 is TGTGCCAGCAGCTTGGGACTAGCGGGCTACAATGAGCAGTTCTTC.

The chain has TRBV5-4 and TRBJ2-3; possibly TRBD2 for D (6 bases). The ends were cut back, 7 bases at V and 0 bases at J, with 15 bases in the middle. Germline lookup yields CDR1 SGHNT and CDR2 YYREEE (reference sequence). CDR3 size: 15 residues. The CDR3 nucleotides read TGTGCCAGCCGCCGGGAGCGCGGGAGCACAGATACGCAGTATTTT. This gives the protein CASRRERGSTDTQYF.

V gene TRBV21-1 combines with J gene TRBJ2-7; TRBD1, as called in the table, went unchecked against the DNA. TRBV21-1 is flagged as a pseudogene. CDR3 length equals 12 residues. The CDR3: CASSGAPYEQYF. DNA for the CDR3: TGTGCCAGCAGCGGGGCACCCTACGAGCAGTACTTC.

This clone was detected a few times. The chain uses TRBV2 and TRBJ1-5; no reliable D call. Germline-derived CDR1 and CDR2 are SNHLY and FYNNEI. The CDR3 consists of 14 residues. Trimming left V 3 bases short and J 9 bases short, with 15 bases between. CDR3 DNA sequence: TGTGCCAGCAGTGACACCCCGGGGTTGGGGCCCCAGCATTTT. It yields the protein CASSDTPGLGPQHF. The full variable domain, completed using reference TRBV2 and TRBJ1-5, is EPEVTQTPSHQVTQMGQEVILRCVPISNHLYFYWYRQILGQKVEFLVSFYNNEISEKSEIFDDQFSVERPDGSNFTLKIRSTKLEDSAMYFCASSDTPGLGPQHFGDGTRLSIL.

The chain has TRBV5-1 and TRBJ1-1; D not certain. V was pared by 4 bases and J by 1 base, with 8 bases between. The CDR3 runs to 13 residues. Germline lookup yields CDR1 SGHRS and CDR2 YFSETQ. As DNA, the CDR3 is TGCGCCAGCAGCACAAATACGAACACTGAAGCTTTCTTT. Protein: CASSTNTNTEAFF.

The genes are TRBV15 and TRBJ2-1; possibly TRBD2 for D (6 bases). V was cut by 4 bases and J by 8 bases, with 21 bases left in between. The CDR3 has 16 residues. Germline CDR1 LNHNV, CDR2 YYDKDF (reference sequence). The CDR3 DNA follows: TGTGCCACCAGCAACCCTACGGGACCCACGGGGGATGAGCAGTTCTTC. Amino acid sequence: CATSNPTGPTGDEQFF. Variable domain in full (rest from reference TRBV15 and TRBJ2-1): DAMVIQNPRYQVTQFGKPVTLSCSQTLNHNVMYWYQQKSSQAPKLLFHYYDKDFNNEADTPDNFQSRRPNTSFCFLDIRSPGLGDTAMYLCATSNPTGPTGDEQFFGPGTRLTVL.

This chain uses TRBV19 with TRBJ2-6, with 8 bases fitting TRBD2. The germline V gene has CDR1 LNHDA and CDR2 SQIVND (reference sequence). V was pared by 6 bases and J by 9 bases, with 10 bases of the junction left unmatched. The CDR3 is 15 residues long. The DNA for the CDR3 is TGTGCCAGTAGCAACGGACTAGCTAGGGACAACGTCCTGACTTTC. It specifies CASSNGLARDNVLTF.

Here the CDR3 DNA reads TGTGCCAGCAGCTTGGCGCAGGGGGCCACTGAAGCTTTCTTT. It codes for CASSLAQGATEAFF. This chain joins TRBV5-8 and TRBJ1-1, with 8 bases lining up with TRBD1. Germline CDR1 reads SGHTS; CDR2 reads YDEGEE. The CDR3 is 14 residues long. The junction had 2 bases not matched to a gene; V was cut back by 0 bases and J by 4 bases.

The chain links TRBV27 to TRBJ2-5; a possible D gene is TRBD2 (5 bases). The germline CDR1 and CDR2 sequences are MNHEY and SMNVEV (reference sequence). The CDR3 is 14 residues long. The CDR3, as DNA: TGTGGCCACCGAGAGGACTCACCCCAAGAGACCCAGTACTTC. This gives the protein CGHREDSPQETQYF.

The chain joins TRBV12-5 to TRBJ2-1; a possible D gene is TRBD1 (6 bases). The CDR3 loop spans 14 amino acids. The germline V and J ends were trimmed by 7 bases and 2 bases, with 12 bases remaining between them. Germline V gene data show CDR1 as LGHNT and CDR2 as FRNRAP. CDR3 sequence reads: CASAHRDAYNEQFF. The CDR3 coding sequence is TGTGCTAGTGCCCACAGGGACGCCTACAATGAGCAGTTCTTC.

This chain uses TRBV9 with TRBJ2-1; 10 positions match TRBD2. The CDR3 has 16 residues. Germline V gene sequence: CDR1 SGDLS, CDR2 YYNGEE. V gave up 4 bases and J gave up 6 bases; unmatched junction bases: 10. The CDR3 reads CASSPPSGRGSNEQFF. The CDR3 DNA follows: TGTGCCAGCAGCCCGCCTAGCGGGAGAGGATCCAATGAGCAGTTCTTC.

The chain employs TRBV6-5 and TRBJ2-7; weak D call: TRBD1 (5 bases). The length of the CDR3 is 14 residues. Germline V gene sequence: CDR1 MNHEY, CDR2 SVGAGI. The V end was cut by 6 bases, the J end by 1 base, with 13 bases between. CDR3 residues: CASSLRGLSYEQYF. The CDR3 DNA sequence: TGTGCCAGCAGCCTAAGGGGTTTATCCTACGAGCAGTACTTC.

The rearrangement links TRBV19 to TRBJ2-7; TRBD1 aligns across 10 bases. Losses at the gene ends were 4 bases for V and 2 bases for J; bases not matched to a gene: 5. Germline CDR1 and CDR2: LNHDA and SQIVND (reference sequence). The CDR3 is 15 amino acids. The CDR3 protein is CASSTGTGDAYEQYF. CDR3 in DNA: TGTGCCAGTAGTACAGGGACAGGGGATGCCTACGAGCAGTACTTC.